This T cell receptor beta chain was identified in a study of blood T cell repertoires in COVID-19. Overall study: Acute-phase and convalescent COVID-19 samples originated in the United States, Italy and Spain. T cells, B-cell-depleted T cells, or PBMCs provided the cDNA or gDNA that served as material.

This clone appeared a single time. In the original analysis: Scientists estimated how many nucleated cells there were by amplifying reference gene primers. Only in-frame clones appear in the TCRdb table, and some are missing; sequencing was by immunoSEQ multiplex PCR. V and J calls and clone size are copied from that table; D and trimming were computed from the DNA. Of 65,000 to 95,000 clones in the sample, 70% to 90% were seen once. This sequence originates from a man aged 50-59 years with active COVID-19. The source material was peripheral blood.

CDR3 coding DNA: TGTGCCAGCAGCAACCCAGGGACAGGGACTGGGTATGGCTACACCTTC. It yields the protein CASSNPGTGTGYGYTF. The rearrangement links TRBV7-9 to TRBJ1-2; 9 bases match TRBD1. This CDR3 has 16 amino acids. Germline values: CDR1 SEHNR, CDR2 FQNEAQ (reference sequence). V gave up 5 bases and J gave up 5 bases; unmatched junction bases: 12. The variable domain in full, with the rest retrieved from reference TRBV7-9 and TRBJ1-2, is DTGVSQNPRHKITKRGQNVTFRCDPISEHNRLYWYRQTLGQGPEFLTYFQNEAQLEKSRLLSDRFSAERPKGSFSTLEIQRTEQGDSAMYLCASSNPGTGTGYGYTFGSGTRLTVV.